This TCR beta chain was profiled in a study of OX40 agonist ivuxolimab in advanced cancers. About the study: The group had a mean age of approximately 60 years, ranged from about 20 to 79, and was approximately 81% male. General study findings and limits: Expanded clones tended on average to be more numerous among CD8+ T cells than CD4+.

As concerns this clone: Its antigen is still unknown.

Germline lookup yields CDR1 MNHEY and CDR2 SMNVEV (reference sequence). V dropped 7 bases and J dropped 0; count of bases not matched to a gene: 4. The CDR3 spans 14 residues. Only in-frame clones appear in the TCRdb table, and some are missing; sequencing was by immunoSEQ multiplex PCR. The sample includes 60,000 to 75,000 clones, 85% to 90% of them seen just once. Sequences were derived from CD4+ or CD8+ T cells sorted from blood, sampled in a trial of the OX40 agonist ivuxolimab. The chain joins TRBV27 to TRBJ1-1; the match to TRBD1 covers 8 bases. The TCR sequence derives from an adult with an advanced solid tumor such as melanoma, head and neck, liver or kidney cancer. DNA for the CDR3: TGTGCCAGCAACCGCAGGGGGCTGAACACTGAAGCTTTCTTT. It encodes CASNRRGLNTEAFF.